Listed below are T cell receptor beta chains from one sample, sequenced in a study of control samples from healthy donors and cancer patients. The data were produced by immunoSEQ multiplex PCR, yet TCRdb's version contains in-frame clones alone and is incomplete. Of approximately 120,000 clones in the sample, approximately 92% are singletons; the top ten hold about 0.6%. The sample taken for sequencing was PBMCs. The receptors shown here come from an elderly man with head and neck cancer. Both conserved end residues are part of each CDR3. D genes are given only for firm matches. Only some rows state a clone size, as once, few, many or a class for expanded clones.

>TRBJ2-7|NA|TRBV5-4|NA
TGTGCCAGCAGCTTCCTTGCCGAGCAGTACTTC
CASSFLAEQYF
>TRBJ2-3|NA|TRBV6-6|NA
TGTGCCAGCAGCTTTGGGCCCTCAAGGGATACGCAGTATTTT
CASSFGPSRDTQYF
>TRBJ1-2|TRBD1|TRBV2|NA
TGTGCCAGCAGGGACAGGGGGCACCCCGACTACGGCTACACCTTC
CASRDRGHPDYGYTF
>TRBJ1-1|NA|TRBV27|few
TGTGCCAGCAGTTTATGGGGTGGGACCTCCCAGGGGACTGAAGCTTTCTTT
CASSLWGGTSQGTEAFF
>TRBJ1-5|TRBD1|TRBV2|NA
TGTGCCAGCTGCCCATTTGGGACAGGGGATCAGCCCCAGCATTTT
CASCPFGTGDQPQHF
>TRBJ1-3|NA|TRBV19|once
TGTGCCAGTAGTATTGGCGGGGGCTCTGGAAACACCATATATTTT
CASSIGGGSGNTIYF
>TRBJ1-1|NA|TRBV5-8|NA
TGTGCCAGCAGCTTGGAGCCTTTGACCCCAAAAGCTTTCTTT
CASSLEPLTPKAFF
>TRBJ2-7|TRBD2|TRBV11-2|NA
TGTGCCAGCAGCTCAGCGGGGAGGGGACTAGCCCAATACGAGCAGTACTTC
CASSSAGRGLAQYEQYF
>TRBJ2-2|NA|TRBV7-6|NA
TGTGCCAGCAGCATGCCGGGGTCAAACACCGGGGAGCTGTTTTTT
CASSMPGSNTGELFF
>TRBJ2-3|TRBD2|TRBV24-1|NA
TGTGCCACCAGTGACTCTAAGATGGGACTAGCGGACACAGATACGCAGTATTTT
CATSDSKMGLADTDTQYF
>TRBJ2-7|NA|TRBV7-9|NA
TGTGCCAGCAGCTTAGTGTCCGCCACCTACGAGCAGTACTTC
CASSLVSATYEQYF
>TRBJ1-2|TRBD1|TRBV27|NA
TGTGCCAGCAGTTTGAAGCCGACAGGGCCTTATGGCTACACCTTC
CASSLKPTGPYGYTF
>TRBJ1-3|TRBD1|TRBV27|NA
TGTGCCAGCAGCATTACAGGGGGCGGAAACACCATATATTTT
CASSITGGGNTIYF
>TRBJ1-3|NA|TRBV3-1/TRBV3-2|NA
TGTGCCAGCAGCCTTGAAGCAGGCTCTGGAAACACCATATATTTT
CASSLEAGSGNTIYF
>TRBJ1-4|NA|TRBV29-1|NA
TGCAGCGCTTTGGACAGTCTTAATGAAAAACTGTTTTTT
CSALDSLNEKLFF
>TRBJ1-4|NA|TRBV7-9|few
TGTGCCAGCAGCCCTCCGGGGGCTAATGAAAAACTGTTTTTT
CASSPPGANEKLFF
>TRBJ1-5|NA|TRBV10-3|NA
TGTGCCATCAGTGAGTGGGCCCCCTTTGGGAATCAGCCCCAGCATTTT
CAISEWAPFGNQPQHF
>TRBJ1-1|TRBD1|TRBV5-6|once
TGTGCCAGCAGCTTGGTGGGGGTACAGGGGGCGGAACCTTTCTTT
CASSLVGVQGAEPFF
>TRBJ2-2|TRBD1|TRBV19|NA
TGTGCCAGTAGTATGATGACAGGGGGAACCGGGGAGCTGTTTTTT
CASSMMTGGTGELFF
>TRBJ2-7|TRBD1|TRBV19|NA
TGTGCCAGTAGTGCGGGACAGGGACTGGCTAACTACGAGCAGTACTTC
CASSAGQGLANYEQYF
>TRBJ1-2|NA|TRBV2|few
TGTGCCAGCAGGGCCCAATATGAGGGCTACACCTTC
CASRAQYEGYTF
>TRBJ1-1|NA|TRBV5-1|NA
TGCGCCAGCAGCTTGGGCAATATTAACACTGAAGCTTTCTTT
CASSLGNINTEAFF
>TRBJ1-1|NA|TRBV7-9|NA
TGTGCCAGCAGCTTAGGTTCTCGGAACACTGAAGCTTTCTTT
CASSLGSRNTEAFF
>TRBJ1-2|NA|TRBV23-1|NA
TGCGCCAGCAGTCACCCCGGAGGGGAGGACGCTAACTATGGCTACACCTTC
CASSHPGGEDANYGYTF
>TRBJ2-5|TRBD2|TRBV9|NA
TGTGCCAGCAGCGTAGATAGCGGGGGATCTAGAGAGACCCAGTACTTC
CASSVDSGGSRETQYF
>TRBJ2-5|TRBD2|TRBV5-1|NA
TGCGCCAGCAGCTTGGGGCGGGAGGGAAAAGAGACCCAGTACTTC
CASSLGREGKETQYF
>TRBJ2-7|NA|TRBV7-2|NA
TGTGCCAGCAGCTGGGCCAGGCTGGCCTACGAGCAGTACTTC
CASSWARLAYEQYF
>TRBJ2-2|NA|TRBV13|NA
TGTGCCAGCAGCTCCTTTGCGGGGGAGCTGTTTTTT
CASSSFAGELFF
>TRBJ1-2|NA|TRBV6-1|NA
TGTGCCAGCAGTGAACAGGGCGGGTATGGCTACACCTTC
CASSEQGGYGYTF
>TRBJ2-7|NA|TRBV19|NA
TGTGCCAGTAGTATTTCGACGGGCTCCTACGAGCAGTACTTC
CASSISTGSYEQYF
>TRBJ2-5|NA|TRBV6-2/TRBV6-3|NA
TGTGCCAGCAGTTCCCGCCGGCCTACGGAGACCCAGTACTTC
CASSSRRPTETQYF
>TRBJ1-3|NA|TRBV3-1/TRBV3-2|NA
TGTGCCAGCAGCTCTAAGGGGACGCCTGGAAACACCATATATTTT
CASSSKGTPGNTIYF
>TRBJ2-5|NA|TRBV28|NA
TGTGCCAGCAGTCATGCATCTTCAGGGACAACCCAAGAGACCCAGTACTTC
CASSHASSGTTQETQYF
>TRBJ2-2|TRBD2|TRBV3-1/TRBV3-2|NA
TGTGCCAGCAGCTTTCGACTAGCGGGAGTTGTCGGGGAGCTGTTTTTT
CASSFRLAGVVGELFF
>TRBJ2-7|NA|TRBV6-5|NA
TGTGCCAGCAGCTTAGGGGCCACATTATACGAGCAGTACTTC
CASSLGATLYEQYF
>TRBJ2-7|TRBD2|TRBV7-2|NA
TGTGCCAGCAGCGACGGACTAGCAGCCTACGAGCAGTACTTC
CASSDGLAAYEQYF
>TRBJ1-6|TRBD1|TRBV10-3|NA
TGTGCCATCAGCCCGGATACGACAGGGTATAATTCACCCCTCCACTTT
CAISPDTTGYNSPLHF
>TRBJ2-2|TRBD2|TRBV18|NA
TGTGCCAGCTCACCATTCAATCAACCGATTCTAGCGGACTACACCGGGGAGCTGTTTTTT
CASSPFNQPILADYTGELFF
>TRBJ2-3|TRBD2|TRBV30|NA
TGTGCCTGGAGTGCGGGACTAGCGACGGATACGCAGTATTTT
CAWSAGLATDTQYF
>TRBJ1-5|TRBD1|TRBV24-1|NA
TGTGCCACCAGTGATTCCCAGGGGGATCAGCCCCAGCATTTT
CATSDSQGDQPQHF
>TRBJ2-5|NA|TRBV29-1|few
TGCAGCGTTGTTGTAACAGTGGGGGAGACCCAGTACTTC
CSVVVTVGETQYF